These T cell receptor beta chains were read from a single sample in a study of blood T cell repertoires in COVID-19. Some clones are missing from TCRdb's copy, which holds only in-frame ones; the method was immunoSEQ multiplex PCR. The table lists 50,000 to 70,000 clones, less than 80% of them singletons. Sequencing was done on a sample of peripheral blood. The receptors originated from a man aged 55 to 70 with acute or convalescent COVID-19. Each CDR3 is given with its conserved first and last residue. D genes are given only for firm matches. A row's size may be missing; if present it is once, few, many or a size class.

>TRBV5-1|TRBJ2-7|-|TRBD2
TGCGCCAGCAGCTTGTCTAGCGGGAGGTTAGGCGAGCAGTACTTC
CASSLSSGRLGEQYF
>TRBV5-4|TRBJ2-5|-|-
TGTGCCAGCAGCTTGGGTGGGGCCGGTGGAGAGACCCAGTACTTC
CASSLGGAGGETQYF
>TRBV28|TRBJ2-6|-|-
TGTGCCAGCAGTTTCGCGGGACAGCAGTTCTCTGGGGCCAACGTCCTGACTTTC
CASSFAGQQFSGANVLTF
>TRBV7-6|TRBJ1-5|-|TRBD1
TGTGCCAGCAGCTTAGAGGACAGGAGGAGATTACAGCCCCAGCATTTT
CASSLEDRRRLQPQHF
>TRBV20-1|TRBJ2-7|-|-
TGCAGTGCTAGTAGCGACTACGAGCAGTACTTC
CSASSDYEQYF
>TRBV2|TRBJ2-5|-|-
TGTGCCAGCATTCTTGACCCGGCGGGGGAGACCCAGTACTTC
CASILDPAGETQYF
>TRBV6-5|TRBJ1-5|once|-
TGTGCCAGCAGTTACTCACCTAGAAATCAGCCCCAGCATTTT
CASSYSPRNQPQHF
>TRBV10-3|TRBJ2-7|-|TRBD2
TGTGCCATCAGAGAGAGCGGGAGCCTTAACGAGCAGTACTTC
CAIRESGSLNEQYF
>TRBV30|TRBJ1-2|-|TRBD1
TGTGCCTGGAGTCATTCCCCCGGGACAGGGAATTACGGCTACACCTTC
CAWSHSPGTGNYGYTF
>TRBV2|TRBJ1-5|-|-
TGTGCCAGCAGTGGAGACAGTAGGAGGGCCCAGCATTTT
CASSGDSRRAQHF